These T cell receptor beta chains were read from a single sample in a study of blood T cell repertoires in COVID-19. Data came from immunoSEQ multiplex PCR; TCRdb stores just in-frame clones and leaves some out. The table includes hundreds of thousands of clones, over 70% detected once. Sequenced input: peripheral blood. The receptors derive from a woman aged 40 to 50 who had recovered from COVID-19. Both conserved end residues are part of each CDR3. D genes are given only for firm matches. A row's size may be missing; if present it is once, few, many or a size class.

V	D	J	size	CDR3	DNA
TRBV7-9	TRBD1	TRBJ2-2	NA	CASRRWTGLANTGELFF	TGTGCCAGCCGTAGGTGGACAGGGTTGGCGAACACCGGGGAGCTGTTTTTT
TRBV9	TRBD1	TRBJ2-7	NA	CASSVGGQGGIYEQYF	TGTGCCAGCAGCGTAGGGGGACAGGGAGGGATCTACGAGCAGTACTTC
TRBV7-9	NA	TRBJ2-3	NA	CATNKGGPGDTQYF	TGTGCCACCAACAAGGGGGGGCCGGGAGATACGCAGTATTTT
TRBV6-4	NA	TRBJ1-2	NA	CASRPPTGEYGYTF	TGTGCCAGCAGACCCCCGACAGGTGAGTATGGCTACACCTTC
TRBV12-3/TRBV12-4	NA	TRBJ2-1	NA	CASSPSGEQFF	TGTGCCAGCAGCCCCTCGGGTGAGCAGTTCTTC
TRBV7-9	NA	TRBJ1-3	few	CASRLGDSTLGGNTIYF	TGTGCCAGCAGATTAGGGGACTCCACTCTGGGTGGAAACACCATATATTTT
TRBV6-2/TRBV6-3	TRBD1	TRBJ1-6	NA	CASSADRNSPLHF	TGTGCCAGCAGTGCGGACAGGAATTCACCCCTCCACTTT
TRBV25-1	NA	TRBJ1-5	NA	CASSLSEGGQPQHF	TGTGCCAGCAGTTTGTCTGAAGGCGGACAGCCCCAGCATTTT
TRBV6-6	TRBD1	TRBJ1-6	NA	CASSPGGSPLHF	TGTGCCAGCAGCCCAGGGGGTTCACCCCTCCACTTT
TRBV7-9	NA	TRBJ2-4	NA	CALQDGFAKNIQYF	TGTGCCTTACAGGACGGCTTCGCCAAAAACATTCAGTACTTC
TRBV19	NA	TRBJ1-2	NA	CASSIDAETLYGYTF	TGTGCCAGTAGTATAGATGCGGAGACCCTCTATGGCTACACCTTC
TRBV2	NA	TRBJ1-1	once	CASSGFGGSTEAFF	TGTGCCAGCAGTGGGTTCGGGGGGAGCACTGAAGCTTTCTTT
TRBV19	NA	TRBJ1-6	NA	CASSRRDTSPLHF	TGTGCCAGTAGTCGCCGGGACACTTCACCCCTCCACTTT
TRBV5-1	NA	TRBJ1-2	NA	CASSLYESNYGYTF	TGCGCCAGCAGCTTGTATGAGTCTAACTATGGCTACACCTTC
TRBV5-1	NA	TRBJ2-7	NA	CASSLRTPYRGGGYEQYF	TGCGCCAGCAGCTTGAGGACCCCTTACCGGGGAGGAGGCTACGAGCAGTACTTC
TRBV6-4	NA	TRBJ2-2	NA	CASSQEGAATGELFF	TGTGCCAGCAGTCAGGAGGGGGCGGCCACCGGGGAGCTGTTTTTT
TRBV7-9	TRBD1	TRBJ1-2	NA	CASSGTGGPSYGYTF	TGTGCCAGCAGCGGGACAGGGGGCCCGAGCTATGGCTACACCTTC